Listed below are T cell receptor beta chains from one sample, sequenced in a study of T-cell reconstitution after alpha-beta-depleted transplantation in children. TCRdb processed the PCR reads anew with MiXCR; each CDR3 protein has one entry. The data show more than 500,000 distinct CDR3 sequences, 10% to 12% seen once. The source material was PBMCs, mostly from graft donor cells, sampled 180 days after TCRalphabeta/CD19-depleted stem cell transplant. The receptor source for this set is a female patient aged 2 to 10 who had a stem cell transplant for aplastic anemia, so the T cells may come from the graft donor. The CDR3 runs from the conserved cysteine through the conserved F or W. The D gene is left open where the match is weak. The listing skips clone size in some rows; elsewhere it reads once, few, many or a size class.

cdr3_length: 14
clone_size: many
d_call: -
j_call: TRBJ1-1
v_call: TRBV28
cdr3_nt: TGTGCCAGCAGTTTTCTCCTCGTGAACACTGAAGCTTTCTTT
cdr3_aa: CASSFLLVNTEAFF

cdr3_length: 16
clone_size: few
d_call: TRBD1
j_call: TRBJ2-2
v_call: TRBV7-2
cdr3_nt: TGTGCCAGCAGACGAAGGGGACAGGGGAACACCGGGGAGCTGTTTTTT
cdr3_aa: CASRRRGQGNTGELFF

cdr3_length: 15
clone_size: few
d_call: TRBD2
j_call: TRBJ2-7
v_call: TRBV28
cdr3_nt: TGTGCCAGCAGTTTAAGAGGGACTAGAGACTACGAGCAGTACTTC
cdr3_aa: CASSLRGTRDYEQYF

cdr3_length: 12
clone_size: few
d_call: -
j_call: TRBJ1-1
v_call: TRBV29-1
cdr3_nt: TGCAGCTCAGAAGGGGAGGTCACTGAAGCTTTCTTT
cdr3_aa: CSSEGEVTEAFF

cdr3_length: 17
clone_size: -
d_call: TRBD1
j_call: TRBJ1-2
v_call: TRBV6-5
cdr3_nt: TGTGCCAGCAGTTACAATGGGCAAGGGGGCAGTTCCTATGGCTACACCTTC
cdr3_aa: CASSYNGQGGSSYGYTF

cdr3_length: 16
clone_size: few
d_call: TRBD2
j_call: TRBJ2-5
v_call: TRBV12-3/TRBV12-4
cdr3_nt: TGTGCCAGCACTCGACTCCTACTAGCGGGACAAGAGACCCAGTACTTC
cdr3_aa: CASTRLLLAGQETQYF

cdr3_length: 11
clone_size: few
d_call: -
j_call: TRBJ1-2
v_call: TRBV19
cdr3_nt: TGTGCCAGTAGTATCACGGGTGGCTACACCTTC
cdr3_aa: CASSITGGYTF

cdr3_length: 15
clone_size: -
d_call: TRBD1
j_call: TRBJ2-2
v_call: TRBV5-1
cdr3_nt: TGCGCCAGCAGCCGGGACAGGAGGAACACCGGGGAGCTGTTTTTT
cdr3_aa: CASSRDRRNTGELFF

cdr3_length: 17
clone_size: few
d_call: TRBD2
j_call: TRBJ2-1
v_call: TRBV20-1
cdr3_nt: TGCAGTGCTAGAGATTTTAAGCGGGGCTCTCTTCACAATGAGCAGTTCTTC
cdr3_aa: CSARDFKRGSLHNEQFF

cdr3_length: 15
clone_size: -
d_call: -
j_call: TRBJ2-1
v_call: TRBV7-8
cdr3_nt: TGTGCCAGCAGCTTAAAAGCCCGGACGGGGAATGAGCAGTTCTTC
cdr3_aa: CASSLKARTGNEQFF

cdr3_length: 16
clone_size: few
d_call: TRBD2
j_call: TRBJ2-2
v_call: TRBV12-3/TRBV12-4
cdr3_nt: TGTGCCAGCAGTTTGTCCCGACTAGCGGGGACCGGGGAGCTGTTTTTT
cdr3_aa: CASSLSRLAGTGELFF

cdr3_length: 12
clone_size: many
d_call: -
j_call: TRBJ1-1
v_call: TRBV29-1
cdr3_nt: TGCAGCGTTGAAGGATTGGATACTGAAGCTTTCTTT
cdr3_aa: CSVEGLDTEAFF

cdr3_length: 14
clone_size: few
d_call: TRBD1
j_call: TRBJ1-2
v_call: TRBV19
cdr3_nt: TGTGCCAGTATCTTGACAGGGGGCAGCTATGGCTACACCTTC
cdr3_aa: CASILTGGSYGYTF

cdr3_length: 15
clone_size: many
d_call: TRBD2
j_call: TRBJ2-7
v_call: TRBV7-2
cdr3_nt: TGTGCCAGCAGCTGGACTAGCGGGAGACCCCACGAGCAGTACTTC
cdr3_aa: CASSWTSGRPHEQYF

cdr3_length: 16
clone_size: few
d_call: -
j_call: TRBJ2-2
v_call: TRBV4-3
cdr3_nt: TGCGCCAGCAGCCAAGAAGCCCTAGGTAGCACCGGGGAGCTGTTTTTT
cdr3_aa: CASSQEALGSTGELFF

cdr3_length: 16
clone_size: many
d_call: TRBD2
j_call: TRBJ2-5
v_call: TRBV7-8
cdr3_nt: TGTGCCAGCAGCTCCCTGGGGGGGTCATACCAAGAGACCCAGTACTTC
cdr3_aa: CASSSLGGSYQETQYF

cdr3_length: 16
clone_size: few
d_call: -
j_call: TRBJ2-6
v_call: TRBV29-1
cdr3_nt: TGCAGCGTTGAATCACCTAACAGCTCTGGGGCCAACGTCCTGACTTTC
cdr3_aa: CSVESPNSSGANVLTF

cdr3_length: 15
clone_size: few
d_call: -
j_call: TRBJ1-5
v_call: TRBV20-1
cdr3_nt: TGCAGTGCTAGGGGGGGATTTTATAGCAATCAGCCCCAGCATTTT
cdr3_aa: CSARGGFYSNQPQHF

cdr3_length: 17
clone_size: few
d_call: TRBD2
j_call: TRBJ2-3
v_call: TRBV20-1
cdr3_nt: TGCAGTGCTTCCCGGGGGGATTTTTCTTACCTCACAGATACGCAGTATTTT
cdr3_aa: CSASRGDFSYLTDTQYF

cdr3_length: 13
clone_size: -
d_call: -
j_call: TRBJ2-5
v_call: TRBV6-5
cdr3_nt: TGTGCCAGCAGTTACTCGTCGGAAGAGACCCAGTACTTC
cdr3_aa: CASSYSSEETQYF

cdr3_length: 15
clone_size: few
d_call: TRBD1
j_call: TRBJ2-5
v_call: TRBV4-3
cdr3_nt: TGCGCCAGCAGCCGAGCGGGACAGGGGGGAGAGACCCAGTACTTC
cdr3_aa: CASSRAGQGGETQYF

cdr3_length: 12
clone_size: few
d_call: -
j_call: TRBJ2-1
v_call: TRBV20-1
cdr3_nt: TGCAGTGCTAGTATGAGATACCGGGAGCAGTTCTTC
cdr3_aa: CSASMRYREQFF

cdr3_length: 17
clone_size: few
d_call: -
j_call: TRBJ2-1
v_call: TRBV4-3
cdr3_nt: TGCGCCAGCAGCCAAGCAACGACGGGAGCTTCCTACAATGAGCAGTTCTTC
cdr3_aa: CASSQATTGASYNEQFF

cdr3_length: 17
clone_size: -
d_call: -
j_call: TRBJ2-7
v_call: TRBV5-1
cdr3_nt: TGCGCCAGCTCAATCGCTTCCGGGACTCCGTCGGACAATGAGCAGTACTTC
cdr3_aa: CASSIASGTPSDNEQYF

cdr3_length: 14
clone_size: once
d_call: -
j_call: TRBJ1-3
v_call: TRBV4-3
cdr3_nt: TGCGCCAGCAGCCCATTGGACAACGGAAACACCATATATTTT
cdr3_aa: CASSPLDNGNTIYF

cdr3_length: 14
clone_size: few
d_call: TRBD2
j_call: TRBJ2-3
v_call: TRBV28
cdr3_nt: TGTGCCAGCGGGAGGGGTACTCGCACAGATACGCAGTATTTT
cdr3_aa: CASGRGTRTDTQYF

cdr3_length: 14
clone_size: -
d_call: TRBD1
j_call: TRBJ1-2
v_call: TRBV4-3
cdr3_nt: TGCGCCAGCAGCCAAGGATGGCAGGGGGCAGGCTACACCTTC
cdr3_aa: CASSQGWQGAGYTF

cdr3_length: 14
clone_size: few
d_call: -
j_call: TRBJ1-3
v_call: TRBV28
cdr3_nt: TGTGCCAGCAGTTTTCCAGGCCCTGGAAACACCATATATTTT
cdr3_aa: CASSFPGPGNTIYF

cdr3_length: 13
clone_size: few
d_call: -
j_call: TRBJ1-2
v_call: TRBV4-3
cdr3_nt: TGCGCCAGCAGCCAAGATGGGGTAGCGGGCTACACCTTC
cdr3_aa: CASSQDGVAGYTF

cdr3_length: 17
clone_size: -
d_call: TRBD2
j_call: TRBJ2-1
v_call: TRBV4-2
cdr3_nt: TGTGCCAGCAGCCTCATCACACGGACTAGCGCTCACAATGAGCAGTTCTTC
cdr3_aa: CASSLITRTSAHNEQFF

cdr3_length: 12
clone_size: -
d_call: -
j_call: TRBJ2-5
v_call: TRBV5-1
cdr3_nt: TGCGCCAGCAGACCGGAGGGAGAGACCCAGTACTTC
cdr3_aa: CASRPEGETQYF

cdr3_length: 13
clone_size: -
d_call: -
j_call: TRBJ2-7
v_call: TRBV7-2
cdr3_nt: TGTGCCAGCAGCTTCTCACAAGCCTACGAGCAGTACTTC
cdr3_aa: CASSFSQAYEQYF

cdr3_length: 15
clone_size: -
d_call: -
j_call: TRBJ2-6
v_call: TRBV20-1
cdr3_nt: TGCAGTGCTAGAGGCCCAGGGGCAGGGGCCAACGTCCTGACTTTC
cdr3_aa: CSARGPGAGANVLTF

cdr3_length: 16
clone_size: -
d_call: TRBD2
j_call: TRBJ2-1
v_call: TRBV7-2
cdr3_nt: TGTGCCAGCAGCACTTTCGGGGCTAGCGGGGCCAATGAGCAGTTCTTC
cdr3_aa: CASSTFGASGANEQFF

cdr3_length: 14
clone_size: many
d_call: -
j_call: TRBJ1-2
v_call: TRBV7-9
cdr3_nt: TGTGCCAGCAGCTCACTGGAGGGGGTCTATGGCTACACCTTC
cdr3_aa: CASSSLEGVYGYTF

cdr3_length: 14
clone_size: few
d_call: -
j_call: TRBJ2-2
v_call: TRBV4-3
cdr3_nt: TGCGCCAGCAGCCAAGAGTCGAACACCGGGGAGCTGTTTTTT
cdr3_aa: CASSQESNTGELFF